Listed below are T cell receptor beta chains from one sample, sequenced in a study of cytomegalovirus exposure and HLA in healthy donors. TCRdb keeps only in-frame clones here, not all; method: immunoSEQ multiplex PCR. The data contain around 170,000 clones, roughly 76% of them singletons. Input material: PBMCs. The source of these receptors is a man aged 40-49 years in good health and CMV-seropositive. Both conserved end residues are part of each CDR3. The order of the fields is clone size, J gene, V gene, D gene, CDR3 protein, CDR3 DNA. D genes are given only for firm matches. Rows give clone size only sometimes, using once, few, many, or a class for an expanded clone.

clone size: .
J gene: TRBJ2-3
V gene: TRBV11-3
D gene: TRBD2
CDR3 protein: CASSLDLAGGPDTQYF
CDR3 DNA: TGTGCCAGCAGCTTAGACCTAGCGGGGGGGCCTGATACGCAGTATTTT

clone size: .
J gene: TRBJ2-1
V gene: TRBV11-3
D gene: TRBD1
CDR3 protein: CASSARSPGGLYNEQFF
CDR3 DNA: TGTGCCAGCAGCGCGAGATCCCCAGGGGGCCTCTACAATGAGCAGTTCTTC

clone size: few
J gene: TRBJ2-7
V gene: TRBV7-2
D gene: .
CDR3 protein: CASSLSVRTNEQYF
CDR3 DNA: TGTGCCAGCAGCTTATCAGTCAGAACGAACGAGCAGTACTTC

clone size: .
J gene: TRBJ2-5
V gene: TRBV7-6
D gene: .
CDR3 protein: CASSSRRDMGQRQYF
CDR3 DNA: TGTGCCAGCAGCTCACGCAGGGACATGGGGCAGCGCCAGTACTTC

clone size: .
J gene: TRBJ2-3
V gene: TRBV5-6
D gene: .
CDR3 protein: CASSLVLESTDTQYF
CDR3 DNA: TGTGCCAGCAGCTTGGTCCTAGAAAGCACAGATACGCAGTATTTT

clone size: few
J gene: TRBJ2-5
V gene: TRBV11-2
D gene: .
CDR3 protein: CASSLEGRPQETQYF
CDR3 DNA: TGTGCCAGCAGCTTAGAGGGCAGACCCCAAGAGACCCAGTACTTC

clone size: .
J gene: TRBJ1-5
V gene: TRBV6-5
D gene: .
CDR3 protein: CASSPPQKNQPQHF
CDR3 DNA: TGTGCCAGCAGCCCCCCCCAGAAAAATCAGCCCCAGCATTTT

clone size: once
J gene: TRBJ2-2
V gene: TRBV11-2
D gene: TRBD1
CDR3 protein: CASSQTGVAGELFF
CDR3 DNA: TGTGCCAGCAGCCAGACAGGGGTAGCCGGGGAGCTGTTTTTT

clone size: .
J gene: TRBJ2-1
V gene: TRBV19
D gene: .
CDR3 protein: CASSKTRSEAEQFF
CDR3 DNA: TGTGCCAGTAGTAAGACTAGAAGTGAGGCTGAGCAGTTCTTC

clone size: .
J gene: TRBJ1-1
V gene: TRBV7-3
D gene: .
CDR3 protein: CASSLGGAGTEAFF
CDR3 DNA: TGTGCCAGCAGCTTAGGAGGGGCTGGCACTGAAGCTTTCTTT

clone size: .
J gene: TRBJ2-5
V gene: TRBV14
D gene: .
CDR3 protein: CASSQERGFGETQYF
CDR3 DNA: TGTGCCAGCAGCCAAGAAAGAGGGTTCGGAGAGACCCAGTACTTC

clone size: once
J gene: TRBJ1-2
V gene: TRBV28
D gene: .
CDR3 protein: CASTSLASYGYTF
CDR3 DNA: TGTGCCAGCACGAGTCTTGCCTCCTATGGCTACACCTTC

clone size: many
J gene: TRBJ2-1
V gene: TRBV4-3
D gene: TRBD2
CDR3 protein: CASSQGLVGDYNEQFF
CDR3 DNA: TGCGCCAGCAGCCAGGGACTAGTTGGGGACTACAATGAGCAGTTCTTC

clone size: .
J gene: TRBJ2-1
V gene: TRBV27
D gene: TRBD2
CDR3 protein: CASSLRPRGVSYNEQFF
CDR3 DNA: TGTGCCAGCAGTTTAAGGCCGCGGGGGGTCTCCTACAATGAGCAGTTCTTC

clone size: .
J gene: TRBJ1-2
V gene: TRBV19
D gene: .
CDR3 protein: CASSLHNGDYGYTF
CDR3 DNA: TGTGCCAGTTCGCTCCACAACGGGGACTATGGCTACACCTTC

clone size: few
J gene: TRBJ1-3
V gene: TRBV28
D gene: .
CDR3 protein: CASSFPGSGNTIYF
CDR3 DNA: TGTGCCAGCAGTTTCCCGGGGTCTGGAAACACCATATATTTT

clone size: .
J gene: TRBJ2-7
V gene: TRBV5-1
D gene: .
CDR3 protein: CASSRGLSGEQYF
CDR3 DNA: TGCGCCAGCAGCCGCGGGCTATCAGGCGAGCAGTACTTC

clone size: .
J gene: TRBJ2-1
V gene: TRBV9
D gene: .
CDR3 protein: CASSVDGGGKFF
CDR3 DNA: TGTGCCAGCAGCGTAGATGGAGGGGGCAAGTTCTTC

clone size: once
J gene: TRBJ2-7
V gene: TRBV5-5
D gene: TRBD1
CDR3 protein: CASSFTAPTGTRYEQYF
CDR3 DNA: TGTGCCAGCAGCTTTACCGCCCCGACAGGGACGAGGTACGAGCAGTACTTC

clone size: .
J gene: TRBJ2-2
V gene: TRBV28
D gene: .
CDR3 protein: CASSLSGYTGELFF
CDR3 DNA: TGTGCCAGCAGTTTATCCGGGTACACCGGGGAGCTGTTTTTT

clone size: .
J gene: TRBJ2-6
V gene: TRBV6-1
D gene: TRBD2
CDR3 protein: CASSALTSGGAYFGANVLTF
CDR3 DNA: TGTGCCAGCAGTGCCTTGACTAGCGGGGGGGCCTACTTCGGGGCCAACGTCCTGACTTTC

clone size: .
J gene: TRBJ1-2
V gene: TRBV7-2
D gene: TRBD1
CDR3 protein: CASSQTGESYYGYTF
CDR3 DNA: TGTGCCAGCAGCCAGACAGGGGAATCATACTATGGCTACACCTTC

clone size: .
J gene: TRBJ2-5
V gene: TRBV30
D gene: TRBD1
CDR3 protein: CAFGTGGLETQYF
CDR3 DNA: TGTGCCTTTGGAACAGGGGGCTTGGAGACCCAGTACTTC

clone size: .
J gene: TRBJ2-2
V gene: TRBV30
D gene: TRBD1
CDR3 protein: CAWSEGTANTGELFF
CDR3 DNA: TGTGCCTGGAGTGAGGGGACAGCAAACACCGGGGAGCTGTTTTTT

clone size: .
J gene: TRBJ2-7
V gene: TRBV6-6
D gene: TRBD2
CDR3 protein: CASTSGTTKGGEQYF
CDR3 DNA: TGTGCCAGCACTTCCGGGACTACAAAGGGAGGCGAGCAGTACTTC

clone size: .
J gene: TRBJ2-1
V gene: TRBV4-1
D gene: .
CDR3 protein: CASSQGPHNEQFF
CDR3 DNA: TGCGCCAGCAGCCAAGGGCCACACAATGAGCAGTTCTTC

clone size: .
J gene: TRBJ2-2
V gene: TRBV14
D gene: .
CDR3 protein: CASSQESQKNTGELFF
CDR3 DNA: TGTGCCAGCAGCCAAGAATCCCAGAAGAACACCGGGGAGCTGTTTTTT

clone size: .
J gene: TRBJ2-5
V gene: TRBV27
D gene: .
CDR3 protein: CASSLGFGSRHQETQYF
CDR3 DNA: TGTGCCAGCAGTTTAGGGTTCGGGAGTCGCCACCAAGAGACCCAGTACTTC

clone size: .
J gene: TRBJ2-7
V gene: TRBV28
D gene: TRBD1
CDR3 protein: CASGPPPGQGREQYF
CDR3 DNA: TGTGCCAGCGGTCCTCCCCCGGGACAGGGTAGGGAGCAGTACTTC

clone size: .
J gene: TRBJ2-1
V gene: TRBV7-3
D gene: TRBD2
CDR3 protein: CASSSSGGGRNEQFF
CDR3 DNA: TGTGCCAGCAGTTCTAGCGGGGGGGGGAGAAATGAGCAGTTCTTC

clone size: .
J gene: TRBJ1-1
V gene: TRBV5-4
D gene: TRBD1
CDR3 protein: CASSLKQGFTEAFF
CDR3 DNA: TGTGCCAGCAGCTTGAAACAGGGGTTCACTGAAGCTTTCTTT

clone size: .
J gene: TRBJ2-1
V gene: TRBV18
D gene: TRBD2
CDR3 protein: CASSPQGSGANEQFF
CDR3 DNA: TGTGCCAGCTCACCACAGGGGAGCGGGGCCAATGAGCAGTTCTTC

clone size: once
J gene: TRBJ2-5
V gene: TRBV5-1
D gene: TRBD1
CDR3 protein: CASSSQGVQETQYF
CDR3 DNA: TGCGCCAGCAGCTCTCAGGGGGTCCAAGAGACCCAGTACTTC

clone size: .
J gene: TRBJ1-4
V gene: TRBV5-1
D gene: .
CDR3 protein: CASSSSSEEKLFF
CDR3 DNA: TGCGCCAGCAGCTCCTCATCTGAGGAAAAACTGTTTTTT

clone size: once
J gene: TRBJ2-5
V gene: TRBV14
D gene: TRBD2
CDR3 protein: CASSHLAGGHFQETQYF
CDR3 DNA: TGTGCCAGCAGCCACCTAGCGGGGGGGCACTTTCAAGAGACCCAGTACTTC

clone size: .
J gene: TRBJ2-7
V gene: TRBV7-6
D gene: TRBD1
CDR3 protein: CASSLVGTGNEQYF
CDR3 DNA: TGTGCCAGCAGCTTAGTAGGGACAGGGAACGAGCAGTACTTC

clone size: .
J gene: TRBJ2-3
V gene: TRBV7-9
D gene: .
CDR3 protein: CASSPLNRESDTQYF
CDR3 DNA: TGTGCCAGCAGCCCCCTTAACAGGGAGTCAGATACGCAGTATTTT

clone size: .
J gene: TRBJ2-7
V gene: TRBV5-1
D gene: TRBD2
CDR3 protein: CASSLGGSGGSYEQYF
CDR3 DNA: TGCGCCAGCAGCTTGGGGGGATCGGGAGGGAGCTACGAGCAGTACTTC

clone size: .
J gene: TRBJ1-5
V gene: TRBV4-3
D gene: .
CDR3 protein: CASSQDSGGDQPQHF
CDR3 DNA: TGCGCCAGCAGCCAAGATAGTGGAGGGGACCAGCCCCAGCATTTT

clone size: .
J gene: TRBJ2-7
V gene: TRBV9
D gene: .
CDR3 protein: CASSVKQYSYEQYF
CDR3 DNA: TGTGCCAGCAGCGTAAAACAGTACTCCTACGAGCAGTACTTC

clone size: .
J gene: TRBJ1-1
V gene: TRBV10-3
D gene: .
CDR3 protein: CAISDGRNTEAFF
CDR3 DNA: TGTGCCATCAGTGACGGGAGGAACACTGAAGCTTTCTTT

clone size: .
J gene: TRBJ1-2
V gene: TRBV12-5
D gene: TRBD1
CDR3 protein: CASLGQGNYGYTF
CDR3 DNA: TGTGCTAGCCTCGGACAGGGAAACTATGGCTACACCTTC

clone size: .
J gene: TRBJ2-1
V gene: TRBV13
D gene: TRBD1
CDR3 protein: CASSSRGTGSNEQFF
CDR3 DNA: TGTGCCAGCAGCTCGCGGGGGACAGGGTCGAATGAGCAGTTCTTC

clone size: once
J gene: TRBJ2-7
V gene: TRBV18
D gene: TRBD1
CDR3 protein: CASSPGQGATYEQYF
CDR3 DNA: TGTGCCAGCTCACCTGGGCAGGGGGCCACCTACGAGCAGTACTTC

clone size: few
J gene: TRBJ1-1
V gene: TRBV5-4
D gene: .
CDR3 protein: CASSPQAATEAFF
CDR3 DNA: TGTGCCAGCAGCCCCCAGGCCGCCACTGAAGCTTTCTTT